The 8 T cell receptor beta chains presented below share a single source sample, sequenced in a study of T-cell reconstitution after alpha-beta-depleted transplantation in children. Construction of the TCRbeta library involved unique molecular identifiers. Each CDR3 protein is one row after TCRdb ran MiXCR on the PCR reads. The sample holds approximately 400,000 distinct CDR3 sequences, about a tenth seen once. The starting material was PBMCs from the stem cell graft donor, obtained from the stem cell graft. These receptors were collected from a human donor who donated a stem cell graft to a child with acute myeloid leukemia.

This clonotype was seen repeatedly, ten times or more. The V and J genes are TRBV11-3 and TRBJ2-3; TRBD1 is a possible D gene (5 bases). The CDR3 length is 14 residues. V lost 2 bases and J lost 6, with 12 bases in between. CDR1 is SGHNT and CDR2 is YENEEA in the germline V gene. The CDR3 DNA is TGTGCCAGCAGCTTACGCCAGGGTGGGGATACGCAGTATTTT. It codes for CASSLRQGGDTQYF.

In its sample, this clonotype was seen a few times. J is TRBJ2-1 and V is TRBV4-2, with a weak D call TRBD2 (7 bases). The length of the CDR3 is 16 residues. The germline V gene encodes CDR1 LGHNA and CDR2 YNFKEQ. V gave up 3 bases and J gave up 6 bases, with 18 bases separating them. The CDR3 region has the DNA TGTGCCAGCAGCCATTTAGTTGGGGGGGCCACCAATGAGCAGTTCTTC. It codes for CASSHLVGGATNEQFF.

V usage is TRBV30 and J usage is TRBJ1-1; D call uncertain. Germline assignment: CDR1 GTSNPN and CDR2 SVGIG (reference sequence). The CDR3 spans 13 residues. V lost 0 bases, J lost 4 bases, and 9 bases lay in between. The CDR3 protein is CAWSVGRTTEAFF. For the CDR3, the DNA is TGTGCCTGGAGTGTAGGGAGAACCACTGAAGCTTTCTTT.

This clonotype was counted only a few times. The rearrangement joins TRBV20-1 to TRBJ2-7; 8 bases fit TRBD1. CDR3 size: 15 residues. The germline gives CDR1 DFQATT, CDR2 SNEGSKA (reference sequence). V dropped 6 bases and J dropped 2; count of bases not matched to a gene: 12. The CDR3: CSARFDRGATYEQYF. CDR3 bases: TGCAGTGCCAGATTCGACAGGGGTGCTACCTACGAGCAGTACTTC.

This clonotype was counted only a few times. The V and J genes are TRBV7-2 and TRBJ2-1; no clear D. CDR1 and CDR2 (germline): SGHTA, FQGNSA. V was cut by 2 bases and J by 6 bases, with 8 bases left in between. The CDR3 length is 13 residues. The CDR3 loop reads CASSLIQFNEQFF. CDR3 nucleotides: TGTGCCAGCAGCTTAATTCAGTTCAATGAGCAGTTCTTC. Full variable domain (missing parts from reference TRBV7-2 and TRBJ2-1): GAGVSQSPSNKVTEKGKDVELRCDPISGHTALYWYRQSLGQGLEFLIYFQGNSAPDKSGLPSDRFSAERTGGSVSTLTIQRTQQEDSAVYLCASSLIQFNEQFFGPGTRLTVL.

In this sample, this clonotype turned up a few times. This chain connects TRBV11-2 to TRBJ1-1; TRBD1 is a possible D gene (5 bases). Germline-derived CDR1 and CDR2 are SGHAT and FQNNGV. The V end was cut by 5 bases, the J end by 1 base, with 11 bases between. There are 14 residues in the CDR3. The CDR3: CASSTPTANTEAFF. Written as DNA, the CDR3 is TGTGCCAGCAGCACCCCGACAGCGAACACTGAAGCTTTCTTT.

In its sample, this clonotype was seen a few times. The chain recombines TRBV5-1 with TRBJ2-2; TRBD2 might be the D (5 bases). The length of the CDR3 is 14 residues. Looked up from germline, CDR1 is SGHRS and CDR2 is YFSETQ. The V and J ends lost 6 bases and 1 base respectively, with 10 bases between them. This CDR3 is CASKGGGNTGELFF. The CDR3 DNA reads as TGCGCCAGCAAGGGCGGAGGGAACACCGGGGAGCTGTTTTTT.

The chain uses TRBV30 and TRBJ2-1, with a tentative D call TRBD2 (6 bases). The CDR3 is 15 residues long. V lost 0 bases and J 4 bases, leaving 13 bases between the germline ends. CDR1 GTSNPN and CDR2 SVGIG come from the germline V gene (reference sequence). Here the CDR3 DNA reads TGTGCCTGGAGTGTCTCGCCGGGAGATTACAATGAGCAGTTCTTC. Translation: CAWSVSPGDYNEQFF.